This TCR beta chain was retrieved from a study of technical replicates of blood from four donors. This clone has only one observation. Measured with immunoSEQ multiplex PCR; TCRdb has only the in-frame clones, and not every one. The sample has around 85,000 clones, approximately 94% seen once; the top ten hold 0.25%. The CDR3 runs 13 residues. The J segment lost 2 bases and the V segment lost 1 base, leaving 1 base of the junction unmatched. The germline CDR1 and CDR2 sequences are SQVTM and ANQGSEA. Material: T cells isolated from PBMCs. This TCR came from a human donor in good health. The chain has TRBV29-1 and TRBJ2-5; TRBD1 agrees at 7 bases. This CDR3 is CSVEAGGQETQYF. Written as DNA, the CDR3 is TGCAGCGTTGAAGCAGGGGGTCAAGAGACCCAGTACTTC.